Listed here are 25 T cell receptor beta chains from one sample, sequenced in a study of CD8 T cells in ankylosing spondylitis. TCRdb re-called the 5' RACE reads through MiXCR, storing one row per CDR3 protein. In the table there are around 340,000 distinct CDR3 sequences, roughly 15% of which are singletons. Sequenced: blood, either unsorted or a sorted T cell fraction (not recorded which). Every receptor here comes from a male donor with ankylosing spondylitis or in good health (not recorded which).

This clonotype came up a few times. The V and J genes are TRBV3-1 and TRBJ2-1, with 8 nucleotides matching TRBD2. The CDR3 spans 17 residues. Germline V gives CDR1 LGHDT, CDR2 YNNKEL (reference sequence). Trimming cost V 1 base and J 1 base; bases outside gene matches: 6. The CDR3 region is CASSQGWAGGSYNEQFF. CDR3 nucleotides: TGTGCCAGCAGCCAAGGTTGGGCGGGAGGTTCCTACAATGAGCAGTTCTTC.

This clonotype was counted only a few times. This sequence joins TRBV12-3 or TRBV12-4 and TRBJ2-7, with D maybe TRBD1 (6 bases). Deletions cut 5 bases from V and 2 bases from J, with 10 bases between. The CDR3 contains 13 residues. Written as DNA, the CDR3 is TGTGCCAGCAGTAACAGGGTTGCCTACGAGCAGTACTTC. Its translation: CASSNRVAYEQYF.

The table lists this clonotype with a few counts. The chain recombines TRBV24-1 with TRBJ2-3; TRBD2 matches at 10 bases. The germline CDR1 and CDR2 sequences are KGHDR and SFDVKD. The CDR3 is 19 amino acids. J lost 4 bases, V lost 2 bases, and 14 bases had no gene match. The DNA of the CDR3 is TGTGCCACCAGTGATTCCAGGACTAGCGGTATCATAGAAGCAGATACGCAGTATTTT. Amino acids: CATSDSRTSGIIEADTQYF.

The chain couples TRBV20-1 to TRBJ2-7; D not resolved. The germline V gene encodes CDR1 DFQATT and CDR2 SNEGSKA (reference sequence). The CDR3 is 13 residues long. Trimming took off 5 bases at V and 5 bases at J, with 16 bases between the two ends. The CDR3 DNA reads as TGCAGTGCTCGTTTACCGGGTATCGACGAGCAGTACTTC. Its protein is CSARLPGIDEQYF.

This clonotype has more than one count but fewer than ten. The chain recombines TRBV5-4 with TRBJ2-5; the D call may be TRBD1 or TRBD2 (6 bases each). The V and J ends lost 0 bases and 0 bases respectively, with 9 bases between them. Germline V gene data show CDR1 as SGHNT and CDR2 as YYREEE (reference sequence). The CDR3 is made up of 15 amino acids. CDR3 coding DNA: TGTGCCAGCAGCTTGGAGGGGGGCCACCAAGAGACCCAGTACTTC. It codes for CASSLEGGHQETQYF.

This clonotype was observed a few times. The rearrangement uses TRBV20-1 and TRBJ1-2; possibly TRBD1 for D (6 bases). The length of the CDR3 is 12 residues. The V end lost 6 bases, the J end lost 6 bases, and 14 bases lay between the germline ends. Germline values: CDR1 DFQATT, CDR2 SNEGSKA (reference sequence). CDR3: CSAPGTTNGYTF. The CDR3 coding sequence is TGCAGTGCGCCTGGGACAACCAATGGCTACACCTTC.

The rearrangement uses TRBV5-1 and TRBJ1-4; 9 bases match TRBD1. The V segment lost 2 bases and the J segment 0 bases; nucleotides outside the gene matches: 11. There are 19 residues in the CDR3. Germline V lookup: CDR1 SGHRS, CDR2 YFSETQ. The CDR3, as DNA: TGCGCCAGCAGCTTTTCCGGGACAGGGAGTACCACAACTAATGAAAAACTGTTTTTT. This sequence encodes CASSFSGTGSTTTNEKLFF.

This chain links TRBV3-1 with TRBJ2-1; 9 bases match TRBD2. CDR1 and CDR2 (germline): LGHDT, YNNKEL (reference sequence). The CDR3 loop spans 16 amino acids. Trimming at V came to 0 bases and at J to 7 bases, leaving 7 bases not matched to a gene. CDR3 protein: CASSQDPGAGGNEQFF. In DNA, the CDR3 is TGTGCCAGCAGCCAAGATCCAGGAGCGGGAGGAAATGAGCAGTTCTTC.

This chain links TRBV12-3 or TRBV12-4 with TRBJ1-6; D possibly corresponds to TRBD1 (6 bases). This CDR3 comprises 15 residues. The V and J ends lost 0 bases and 9 bases respectively, with 12 bases between them. This CDR3 reads CASSLAGGDLSPLHF. DNA for the CDR3: TGTGCCAGCAGTTTAGCCGGGGGCGACCTTTCACCCCTCCACTTT.

The CDR3 reads CASREGLRPNSYEQYF. The CDR3 region has the DNA TGCGCCAGCCGGGAGGGGCTACGACCGAACTCCTACGAGCAGTACTTC. V is TRBV5-1 and J is TRBJ2-7, with 8 bases lining up with TRBD2. The CDR3 consists of 16 residues. V shed 7 bases, J shed 0 bases, and the junction held 12 bases outside the gene matches. The V gene's germline CDR1 is SGHRS and CDR2 YFSETQ.

This clonotype has more than one count but fewer than ten. The genes are TRBV5-4 and TRBJ1-2; 8 nucleotides line up with TRBD1. CDR3 length: 14 residues. CDR1 is SGHNT, CDR2 YYREEE, per germline (reference sequence). Trimming took 6 bases from V and 5 from J; bases not matched to a gene: 9. CDR3 nucleotides: TGTGCCAGCATGGGGGGACAGGAAATTTATGGCTACACCTTC. Residues: CASMGGQEIYGYTF.

The chain has TRBV2 and TRBJ2-7, with D maybe TRBD1 (5 bases). Between the trimmed V and J ends, which lost 4 bases and 5 bases, there was a span of 18 bases. Per germline, CDR1 SNHLY and CDR2 FYNNEI. The CDR3 loop spans 15 amino acids. For the CDR3, the DNA is TGTGCCAGCAGTGTGAGAACAGGAATTCGGGACGAGCAGTACTTC. It encodes CASSVRTGIRDEQYF.

This clonotype was recorded a few times. This chain connects TRBV10-3 to TRBJ2-1, with 8 bases lining up with TRBD2. The CDR3 is 15 residues long. CDR1 is ENHRY, CDR2 SYGVKD, per germline. The V gene end was trimmed by 11 bases and the J gene end by 5 bases; junction bases not matched to a gene: 14. The CDR3 here is CAASTSGLSDNEQFF. The DNA of the CDR3 is TGTGCCGCCAGCACTAGCGGTCTCTCTGACAATGAGCAGTTCTTC.

The V gene is TRBV7-2, the J gene TRBJ2-7; 9 bases match TRBD1. V gave up 7 bases and J gave up 4 bases; unmatched junction bases: 8. The CDR3 spans 14 residues. CDR1 SGHTA and CDR2 FQGNSA come from the germline V gene. CDR3 nucleotide sequence: TGTGCCAGCACAATTGACAGGGGGGTGTACGAGCAGTACTTC. This codes for CASTIDRGVYEQYF.

V gene TRBV2 combines with J gene TRBJ2-5; D not resolved. This CDR3 has 11 amino acids. With 2 bases removed from V and 5 bases from J, the gap between germline ends came to 3 bases. Germline V CDR1 and CDR2: SNHLY, FYNNEI. CDR3 amino acids: CASSERETQYF. CDR3 nucleotide sequence: TGTGCCAGCAGTGAAAGGGAGACCCAGTACTTC.

The gene calls are TRBV9 and TRBJ2-2; D ambiguous. The length of the CDR3 is 15 residues. The germline gives CDR1 SGDLS, CDR2 YYNGEE. Trimming removed 0 bases from V and 6 bases from J, with 12 bases in between. The CDR3 region is CASSVEPAPAGELFF. DNA of the CDR3: TGTGCCAGCAGCGTAGAACCAGCCCCCGCCGGGGAGCTGTTTTTT.

This rearrangement joins TRBV20-1 to TRBJ2-2, with TRBD2 as a possible D gene (5 bases). The CDR3 extends over 14 amino acids. The V end was cut by 6 bases, the J end by 0 bases, with 11 bases between. The germline V gene has CDR1 DFQATT and CDR2 SNEGSKA (reference sequence). CDR3 amino acids: CSAPDYPNTGELFF. The CDR3 nucleotides read TGCAGTGCCCCAGACTACCCGAACACCGGGGAGCTGTTTTTT.

This clonotype appeared a few times. V gene TRBV5-6 combines with J gene TRBJ2-7; a possible D gene is TRBD1 (5 bases). Germline lookup yields CDR1 SGHDT and CDR2 YYEEEE. This CDR3 has 13 residues. The V end was cut by 0 bases, the J end by 5 bases, with 9 bases between. The CDR3 is CASSLVRVHEQYF. The CDR3 DNA reads TGTGCCAGCAGCTTGGTCAGGGTCCACGAGCAGTACTTC.

The chain combines TRBV20-1 with TRBJ2-3; TRBD1 or TRBD2 may be the D gene (5 bases each). CDR1 and CDR2 (germline): DFQATT, SNEGSKA (reference sequence). The CDR3 covers 14 residues. Trimming cost V 3 bases and J 2 bases, with 12 bases left between them. The CDR3: CSASRDGFTDTQYF. CDR3 bases: TGCAGTGCTAGTAGGGACGGTTTCACAGATACGCAGTATTTT.

The rearrangement links TRBV20-1 to TRBJ2-4; 12 bases are a match to TRBD1. Germline CDR1 is DFQATT and CDR2 is SNEGSKA (reference sequence). Germline trimming cut 5 bases from V and 8 bases from J; bases unmatched to any gene: 16. The CDR3 consists of 17 residues. The CDR3 sequence: CSAAGGDPGQGAYIQYF. The CDR3 bases are TGCAGTGCTGCCGGGGGAGATCCGGGACAGGGGGCATACATTCAGTACTTC.

The sample holds a few counts of this clonotype. The chain has TRBV5-1 and TRBJ1-1; D call uncertain. CDR3 length: 14 residues. Germline loops: CDR1 SGHRS, CDR2 YFSETQ. The V end was cut by 1 base, the J end by 1 base, with 8 bases between. DNA of the CDR3: TGCGCCAGCAGCTTGCCCTCGTCGAACACTGAAGCTTTCTTT. This sequence encodes CASSLPSSNTEAFF.

This clonotype showed up just a few times. The gene calls are TRBV5-1 and TRBJ2-5, with 11 nucleotides matching TRBD2. The CDR3 extends over 15 amino acids. V lost 4 bases to trimming and J lost 3 bases; unmatched junction nucleotides: 5. The V gene's germline CDR1 is SGHRS and CDR2 YFSETQ. CDR3 sequence: CASSLQTSGEETQYF. In DNA form, the CDR3 reads TGCGCCAGCAGCCTACAGACTAGCGGGGAAGAGACCCAGTACTTC.

CDR3 sequence reads: CASSLVERGSGANVLTF. The CDR3, as DNA: TGCGCCAGCAGCTTGGTGGAGAGGGGGTCTGGGGCCAACGTCCTGACTTTC. The J gene is TRBJ2-6, the V gene TRBV5-1, with D maybe TRBD1 (6 bases). The V end was cut by 0 bases, the J end by 1 base, with 11 bases between. The CDR3 extends over 17 amino acids. Per the germline V gene, CDR1 is SGHRS and CDR2 is YFSETQ.

The CDR3: CASSQVGTSNQPQHF. Written as DNA, the CDR3 is TGCGCCAGCAGCCAAGTGGGAACTAGCAATCAGCCCCAGCATTTT. The rearrangement joins TRBV4-1 to TRBJ1-5; D gene unclear. The V gene's germline CDR1 is MGHRA and CDR2 YSYEKL. This CDR3 contains 15 residues. Trimming took 1 base from V and 0 from J, leaving 7 bases between them.

This clonotype showed up many times. V and J are TRBV29-1 and TRBJ2-1; no clear D gene. V lost 0 bases, J lost 12 bases, and 9 bases lay in between. CDR1 is SQVTM, CDR2 ANQGSEA, per germline. CDR3 length equals 11 residues. The CDR3 region is CSVEEVTLQFF. The CDR3, as DNA: TGCAGCGTTGAAGAGGTAACTCTGCAGTTCTTC.